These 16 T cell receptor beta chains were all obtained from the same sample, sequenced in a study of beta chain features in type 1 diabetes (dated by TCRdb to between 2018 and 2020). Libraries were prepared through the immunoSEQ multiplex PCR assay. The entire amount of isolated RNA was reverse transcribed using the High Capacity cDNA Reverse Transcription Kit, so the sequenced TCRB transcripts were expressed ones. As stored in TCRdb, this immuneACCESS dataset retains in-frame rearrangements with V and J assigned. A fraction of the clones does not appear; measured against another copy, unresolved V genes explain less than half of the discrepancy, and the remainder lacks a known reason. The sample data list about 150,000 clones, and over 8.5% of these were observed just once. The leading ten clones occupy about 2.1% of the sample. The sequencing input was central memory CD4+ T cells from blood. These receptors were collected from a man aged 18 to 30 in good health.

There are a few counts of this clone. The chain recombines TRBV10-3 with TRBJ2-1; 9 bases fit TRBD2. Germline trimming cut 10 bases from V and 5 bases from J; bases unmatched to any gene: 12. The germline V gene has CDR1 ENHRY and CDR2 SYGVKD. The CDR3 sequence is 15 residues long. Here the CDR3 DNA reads TGTGCCACCTCTTGGGCGGGGGGGCTGAACAATGAGCAGTTCTTC. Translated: CATSWAGGLNNEQFF.

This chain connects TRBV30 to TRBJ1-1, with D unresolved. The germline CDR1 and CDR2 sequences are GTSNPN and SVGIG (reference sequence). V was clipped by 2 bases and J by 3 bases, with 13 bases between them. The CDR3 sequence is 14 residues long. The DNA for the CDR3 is TGTGCCTGGAGTCCGGACTTACGGGACACTGAAGCTTTCTTT. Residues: CAWSPDLRDTEAFF.

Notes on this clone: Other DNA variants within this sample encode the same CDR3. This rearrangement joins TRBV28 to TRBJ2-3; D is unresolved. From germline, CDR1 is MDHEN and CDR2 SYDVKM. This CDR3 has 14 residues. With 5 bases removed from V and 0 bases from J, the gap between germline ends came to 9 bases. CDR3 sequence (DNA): TGTGCCAGCAGTCTTATGGGTAGCACAGATACGCAGTATTTT. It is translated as CASSLMGSTDTQYF.

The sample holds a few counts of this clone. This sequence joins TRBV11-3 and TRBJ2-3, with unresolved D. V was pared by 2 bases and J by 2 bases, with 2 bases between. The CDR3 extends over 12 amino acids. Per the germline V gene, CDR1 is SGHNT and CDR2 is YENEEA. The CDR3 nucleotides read TGTGCCAGCAGCTTATCCACAGATACGCAGTATTTT. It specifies CASSLSTDTQYF.

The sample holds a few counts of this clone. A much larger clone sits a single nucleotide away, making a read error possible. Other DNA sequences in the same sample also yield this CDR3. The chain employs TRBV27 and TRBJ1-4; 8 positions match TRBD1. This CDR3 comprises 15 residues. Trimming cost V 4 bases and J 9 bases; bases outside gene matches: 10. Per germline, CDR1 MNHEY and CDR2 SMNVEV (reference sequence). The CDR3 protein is CASSSIRDRRKKLFF. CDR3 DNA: TGTGCCAGCAGTTCCATCCGGGACAGGAGAAAAAAACTGTTTTTT. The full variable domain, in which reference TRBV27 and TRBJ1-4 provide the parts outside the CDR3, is EAQVTQNPRYLITVTGKKLTVTCSQNMNHEYMSWYRQDPGLGLRQIYYSMNVEVTDKGDVPEGYKVSRKEKRNFPLILESPSPNQTSLYFCASSSIRDRRKKLFFGSGTQLSVL.

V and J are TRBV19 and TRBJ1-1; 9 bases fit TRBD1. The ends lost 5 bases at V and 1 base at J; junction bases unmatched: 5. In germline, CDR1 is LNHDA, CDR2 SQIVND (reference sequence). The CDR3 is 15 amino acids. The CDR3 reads CASSYRGQGNTEAFF. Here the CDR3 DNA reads TGTGCCAGTAGTTATAGGGGACAGGGGAACACTGAAGCTTTCTTT.

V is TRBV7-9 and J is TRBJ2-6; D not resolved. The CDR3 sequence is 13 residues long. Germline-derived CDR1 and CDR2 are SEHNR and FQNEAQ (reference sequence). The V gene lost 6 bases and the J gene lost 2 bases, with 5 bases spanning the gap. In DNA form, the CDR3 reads TGTGCCAGCAGAGATACTGGGGCCAACGTCCTGACTTTC. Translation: CASRDTGANVLTF. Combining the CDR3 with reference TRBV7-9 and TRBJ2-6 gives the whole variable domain DTGVSQNPRHKITKRGQNVTFRCDPISEHNRLYWYRQTLGQGPEFLTYFQNEAQLEKSRLLSDRFSAERPKGSFSTLEIQRTEQGDSAMYLCASRDTGANVLTFGAGSRLTVL.

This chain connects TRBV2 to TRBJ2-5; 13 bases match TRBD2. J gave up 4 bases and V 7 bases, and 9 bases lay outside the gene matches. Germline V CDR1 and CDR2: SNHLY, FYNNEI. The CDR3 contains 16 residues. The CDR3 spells CASIRGLAGSTETQYF. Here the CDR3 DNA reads TGTGCCAGCATTCGGGGACTAGCGGGATCTACAGAGACCCAGTACTTC. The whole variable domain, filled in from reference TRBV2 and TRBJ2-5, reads EPEVTQTPSHQVTQMGQEVILRCVPISNHLYFYWYRQILGQKVEFLVSFYNNEISEKSEIFDDQFSVERPDGSNFTLKIRSTKLEDSAMYFCASIRGLAGSTETQYFGPGTRLLVL.

The CDR3 coding sequence is TGTGCCATCAGTGACCTGGGACTAGCGGGGGACACAGATACGCAGTATTTT. Translation gives CAISDLGLAGDTDTQYF. The chain links TRBV10-3 to TRBJ2-3, with 14 bases that match TRBD2. V gave up 3 bases and J gave up 2 bases; unmatched junction bases: 4. This CDR3 has 17 residues. CDR1 and CDR2 (germline): ENHRY, SYGVKD.

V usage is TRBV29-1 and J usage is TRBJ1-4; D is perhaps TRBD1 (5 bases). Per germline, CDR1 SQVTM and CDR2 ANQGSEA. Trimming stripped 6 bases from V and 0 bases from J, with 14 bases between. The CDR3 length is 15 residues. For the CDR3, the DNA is TGCAGCGTGGATCGACAGTTAGCAACTAATGAAAAACTGTTTTTT. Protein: CSVDRQLATNEKLFF. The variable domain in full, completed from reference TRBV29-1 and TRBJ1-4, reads SAVISQKPSRDICQRGTSLTIQCQVDSQVTMMFWYRQQPGQSLTLIATANQGSEATYESGFVIDKFPISRPNLTFSTLTVSNMSPEDSSIYLCSVDRQLATNEKLFFGSGTQLSVL.

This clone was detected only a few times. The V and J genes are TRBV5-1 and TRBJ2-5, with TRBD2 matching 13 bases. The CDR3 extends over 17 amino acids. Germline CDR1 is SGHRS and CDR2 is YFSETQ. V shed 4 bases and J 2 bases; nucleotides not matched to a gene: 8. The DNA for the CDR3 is TGCGCCAGCAGCCAAGCACTAGCGGGAGGGCTGCAAGAGACCCAGTACTTC. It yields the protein CASSQALAGGLQETQYF.

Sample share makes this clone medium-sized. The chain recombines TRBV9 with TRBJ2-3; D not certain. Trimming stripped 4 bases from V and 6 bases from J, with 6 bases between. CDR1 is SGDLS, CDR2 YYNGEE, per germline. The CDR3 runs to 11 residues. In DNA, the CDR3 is TGTGCCAGCAGCTTTCTGGATACGCAGTATTTT. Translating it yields CASSFLDTQYF.

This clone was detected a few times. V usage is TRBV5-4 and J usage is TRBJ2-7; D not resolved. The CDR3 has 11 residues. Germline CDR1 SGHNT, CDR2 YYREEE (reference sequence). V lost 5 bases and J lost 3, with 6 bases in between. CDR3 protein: CASSMNYEQYF. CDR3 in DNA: TGTGCCAGCAGTATGAACTACGAGCAGTACTTC.

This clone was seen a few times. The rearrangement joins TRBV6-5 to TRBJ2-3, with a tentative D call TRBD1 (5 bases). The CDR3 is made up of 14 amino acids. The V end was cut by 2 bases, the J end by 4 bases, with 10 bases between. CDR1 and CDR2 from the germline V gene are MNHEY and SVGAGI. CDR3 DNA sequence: TGTGCCAGCAGTTACGGGGCCGGGTCAGATACGCAGTATTTT. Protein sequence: CASSYGAGSDTQYF.

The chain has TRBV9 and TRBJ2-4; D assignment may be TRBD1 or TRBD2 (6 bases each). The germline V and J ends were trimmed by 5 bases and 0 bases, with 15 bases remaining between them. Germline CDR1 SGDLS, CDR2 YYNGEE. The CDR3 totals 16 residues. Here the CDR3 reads CASSRGGPLAKNIQYF. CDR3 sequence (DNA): TGTGCCAGCAGTAGAGGGGGGCCCCTAGCCAAAAACATTCAGTACTTC.

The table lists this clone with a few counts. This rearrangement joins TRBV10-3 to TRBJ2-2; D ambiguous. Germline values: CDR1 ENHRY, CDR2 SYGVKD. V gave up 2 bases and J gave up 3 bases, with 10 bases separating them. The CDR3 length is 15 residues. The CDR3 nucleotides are TGTGCCATCAGTGAGGGACCTCGGGACACCGGGGAGCTGTTTTTT. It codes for CAISEGPRDTGELFF.